This T cell receptor beta chain was identified during a study of neurological immune-mediated disorders. The table lists this clonotype with many counts. TCRdb analysed the 5' RACE reads with MiXCR anew, one entry per CDR3 protein. This sample has under 80,000 distinct CDR3 sequences, with 9.4% found just once. V was cut by 6 bases and J by 2 bases, with 24 bases left in between. The germline V gene encodes CDR1 SGHDT and CDR2 YYEEEE. The CDR3 consists of 17 residues. This rearrangement joins TRBV5-6 to TRBJ2-7; TRBD1 or TRBD2 may be the D gene (7 bases each). The sequenced material came from PBMCs. This clonotype was obtained from a man between 50 and 59 years old in good health. The CDR3 nucleotides are TGTGCCAGCAACCAAGGGGGGGGAAGGGACAGCACCTACGAGCAGTACTTC. Protein: CASNQGGGRDSTYEQYF.